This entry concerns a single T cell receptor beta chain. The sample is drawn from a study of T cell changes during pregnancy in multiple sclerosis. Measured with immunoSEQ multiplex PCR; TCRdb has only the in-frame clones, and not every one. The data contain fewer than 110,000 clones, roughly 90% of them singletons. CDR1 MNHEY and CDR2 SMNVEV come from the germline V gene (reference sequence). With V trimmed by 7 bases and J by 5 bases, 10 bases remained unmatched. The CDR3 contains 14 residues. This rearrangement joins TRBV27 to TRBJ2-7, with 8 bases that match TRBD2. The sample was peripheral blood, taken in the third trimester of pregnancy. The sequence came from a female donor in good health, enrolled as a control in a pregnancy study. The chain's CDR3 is CASNESGGDHEQYF. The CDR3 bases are TGTGCCAGCAACGAAAGCGGGGGCGACCACGAGCAGTACTTC.